This T cell receptor beta chain was observed in a study of blood T cell repertoires in COVID-19. Study in general: Some COVID-19 samples were acute and others convalescent; all came from the United States, Italy and Spain. From T cells, B-cell-depleted T cells, or PBMCs came the material, which was cDNA or gDNA.

Methods used by the authors: Amplification of reference gene primers was used by the study to estimate nucleated cell counts. Generated by immunoSEQ multiplex PCR, the TCRdb table keeps only in-frame clones and is missing some. That table furnishes V, J and clone size, whereas the DNA furnished D and trimming. The sample consists of almost 200,000 clones, about four fifths of them appearing once. Germline V lookup: CDR1 MNHEY, CDR2 SMNVEV (reference sequence). This CDR3 is 13 amino acids long. V was clipped by 5 bases and J by 4 bases, with 8 bases between them. One Seattle source followed patients from active infection through their disease course.

Sequencing input: peripheral blood. The TCR originated in a woman between 40 and 50 years old with COVID-19, enrolled during active disease. The chain links TRBV27 to TRBJ2-2; D not certain. CDR3 nucleotides: TGTGCCAGCAGTGTTACTACCACCGGGGAGCTGTTTTTT. It yields the protein CASSVTTTGELFF.